The present T cell receptor beta chain was sequenced within a study of CD8+CD57+ T cells in acquired aplastic anemia (dated by TCRdb to the late 2010s). For the study in its entirety: A mean of roughly 3.2 ug of DNA, ranging from roughly 0.19 to 30 ug, was extracted from sorted CD4+ and CD8+ cells. CD8+CD57+ expansion was defined as a frequency above the mean frequency observed in healthy subjects. What the work shows at the level of the full study, not this receptor alone: Patients and healthy controls showed no significant difference in CD8+ Simpson's diversity (P=0.060). Although twenty-nine CD8+ CDR3 sequences were shared by patients and controls, these sequences appeared highly expressed in patients and within the immunodominant clones of patients.

Genomic DNA was used as template for profiling of TCR beta VDJ combinations and CDR3 sequences. TCR repertoire sequencing was run on an Illumina HiSeq 2000. The original pipeline was this. Repertoire assessment relied on Simpson's diversity index, CDR3 size and DJ length profiles, and TRBV/TRBJ rearrangement plots. The most abundant DNA sequence in the deep sequencing data was defined as the immunodominant clone. CDR3 amino acid sequences were screened for sharing across subjects and compared with published repertoires and the VDJdb database. The public reads were run again by TCRdb, first through fastp at Q25 and then through MiXCR, and only productive beta chains were kept. Each CDR3 protein appears once, grouped with its most common genes and DNA. TCRdb, rather than the study authors, made the V and J calls. The sample table contains about 470,000 distinct CDR3 sequences; only one count was recorded for less than 35% of them. The top ten hold roughly 0.8% of the sample.

The patients picked for sequencing were ones in whom flow cytometry had shown an expansion of CD8+CD57+ cells. All patients had severe acquired aplastic anemia diagnosed by International Study of Aplastic Anemia and Agranulocytosis and Camitta criteria. Patients had received no therapy at the time of blood sampling. The study deep-sequenced TCR repertoires of sorted CD4+ and CD8+ blood T cells from severe aplastic anemia patients and healthy subjects. In the USA, patient enrollment took place under clinicaltrials.gov protocols 00001620, 01623167, 00001397, 00071045, 00081523 and 00961064. Ficoll-Paque density gradient centrifugation was used to isolate peripheral blood mononuclear cells. Before DNA was extracted, CD4+ and CD8+ T cells were sorted using either FACS or magnetic beads. This clonotype was observed at least ten times. It lacks a known antigen. Qualities for individual bases were not recorded, and no much larger clone is one base off.

The specimen was sorted CD4+, CD8+, or CD8+CD57+ T cells (not recorded which) from PBMCs. This TCR was sampled from a human donor with aplastic anemia.

Here the CDR3 is given as CASSSARDNEQFF. At the DNA level, the sequence is TGTGCCAGTAGTTCGGCCAGAGACAATGAGCAGTTCTTC. Recombination joined TRBV19 with TRBJ2-1; a confident D gene designation cannot be given. Relative to germline, V is 5 bases shorter and J is 5 bases shorter, with 10 bases between their ends. Counted from cysteine to phenylalanine, this CDR3 has 13 amino acids. The CDR3 DNA has 39 bases and is translated from base 1. According to the germline V gene (reference sequence), CDR1 reads LNHDA and CDR2 reads SQIVND.